This is a list of T cell receptor beta chains from one sample in a study of cytomegalovirus exposure and HLA in healthy donors. Generated by immunoSEQ multiplex PCR, the TCRdb table keeps only in-frame clones and is missing some. The sample carries more than 90,000 clones, around three quarters recorded once. The sequenced sample consisted of PBMCs. These receptors originate from a man aged 35-49 years in good health and CMV-seronegative. The conserved cysteine and the conserved F or W are not part of the CDR3 here.

v_gene	j_gene	CDR3aa
TRBV6-1	TRBJ1-1	ASSRTGAVEAF
TRBV6-6	TRBJ1-2	ASSPAGGLYGYT
TRBV28	TRBJ1-4	ASRPGSPNEKLF
TRBV6-6	TRBJ2-2	ASSAGTAFTGELF
TRBV10-2	TRBJ2-7	ASTSGGIGEQY
TRBV6-1	TRBJ1-2	ASSEGTANYGYT
TRBV2	TRBJ1-6	ASSQRQGAYSPLH
TRBV7-6	TRBJ2-1	ASRSSAGLAGGHYNEQF
TRBV14	TRBJ1-2	ASSQDRDYGYT
TRBV9	TRBJ1-2	ASSPDSNGYT
TRBV18	TRBJ1-1	ASSQGTGTNTEAF
TRBV7-3	TRBJ2-2	ASSRTDSTGELF
TRBV5-4	TRBJ1-1	ASSLAYRLNTEAF
TRBV29-1	TRBJ1-1	SVETHSNTEAF
TRBV5-1	TRBJ2-5	ASRLAGVETQY
TRBV11-2	TRBJ2-5	ASSLEGFGLAGAQY
TRBV5-4	TRBJ2-5	ASSLAQGTQETQY
TRBV19	TRBJ2-1	ATDDRGPYNEQF
TRBV11-2	TRBJ2-1	ASSPPGLPNEQF
TRBV27	TRBJ2-5	ASSPVGTVQETQY
TRBV11-2	TRBJ1-6	ASSVSGLAYNSPLH
TRBV7-9	TRBJ1-1	ASSLGLGVNTEAF
TRBV30	TRBJ1-1	AWSATGTGQLREAF
TRBV6-5	TRBJ1-2	ASSYVQGRDGYT
TRBV7-9	TRBJ1-6	ASSFDRDSNSPLH
TRBV5-5	TRBJ2-1	ASLSGLYEQF
TRBV2	TRBJ1-1	ASKKQLDTEAF
TRBV7-8	TRBJ1-6	ASSLVSSSYNSPLH
TRBV5-1	TRBJ1-1	ASTKGSRGYTEAF
TRBV5-1	TRBJ1-1	ASSLFSYMNTEAF
TRBV5-1	TRBJ1-1	ASSLSPGSTEAF
TRBV5-1	TRBJ1-2	ASSFRDRDYGYT
TRBV7-9	TRBJ2-1	ASSLLVAGREQF
TRBV5-1	TRBJ2-1	ASSGGDRFNEQF
TRBV19	TRBJ2-7	ARHRVGTLYEQY
TRBV6-5	TRBJ1-1	ASSYFAGTEAF
TRBV5-1	TRBJ1-1	ASSSGGGGGTEAF
TRBV11-2	TRBJ2-5	TSSFSWAETQY
TRBV18	TRBJ2-6	ASSPGLSGANVLT
TRBV18	TRBJ2-5	ASSPRGLQETQY
TRBV6-1	TRBJ1-2	ASSEDGQGMRGYT
TRBV11-2	TRBJ2-2	ASSSTGRGTGELF
TRBV7-8	TRBJ2-3	ASSLAPGSRTDTQY
TRBV14	TRBJ2-2	ASSQQFGTANTGELF
TRBV6-1	TRBJ2-3	AISGGRSRNTQY